A single sample gave rise to the 2 T cell receptor beta chains below, sequenced in a study of identical twins. TCRdb recomputed calls from the 5' RACE reads with MiXCR, one row per CDR3 protein. The sample yields about 700,000 distinct CDR3 sequences, over 8.5% seen once. Another study also made use of these data, one on yellow fever vaccine responses in identical twins.

Source material: PBMCs. The origin of the receptors is a woman aged 18-29 years in good health.

This clonotype came up many times. The chain is built from TRBV12-3 or TRBV12-4 and TRBJ2-1; the D gene is possibly TRBD2 (5 bases). CDR3 length: 15 amino acids. V was clipped by 1 base and J by 0 bases, with 7 bases between them. CDR3 DNA sequence: TGTGCCAGCAGTTTAGGGCGGGCCTCCTACAATGAGCAGTTCTTC. Its translation: CASSLGRASYNEQFF.

This clonotype occurred a few times. The V gene is TRBV5-1, the J gene TRBJ2-2; 8 bases map to TRBD1. CDR1 SGHRS and CDR2 YFSETQ come from the germline V gene. V was clipped by 1 base and J by 7 bases; unmatched bases: 6. The CDR3 is made up of 15 amino acids. DNA of the CDR3: TGCGCCAGCAGCTTGTCTACAGGGGGAAACGGGGAGCTGTTTTTT. It translates to CASSLSTGGNGELFF.